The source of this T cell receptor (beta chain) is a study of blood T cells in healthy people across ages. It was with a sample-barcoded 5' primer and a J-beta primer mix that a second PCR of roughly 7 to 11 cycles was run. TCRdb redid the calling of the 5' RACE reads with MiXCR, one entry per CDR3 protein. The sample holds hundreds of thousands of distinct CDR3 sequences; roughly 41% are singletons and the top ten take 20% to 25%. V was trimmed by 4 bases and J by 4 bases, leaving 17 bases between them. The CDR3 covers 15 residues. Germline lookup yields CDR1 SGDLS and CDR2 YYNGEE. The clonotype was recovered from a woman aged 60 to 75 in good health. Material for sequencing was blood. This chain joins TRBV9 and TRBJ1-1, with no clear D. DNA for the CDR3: TGTGCCAGCAGCCCAAATGGGAATGGCGCCACTGAAGCTTTCTTT. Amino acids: CASSPNGNGATEAFF.